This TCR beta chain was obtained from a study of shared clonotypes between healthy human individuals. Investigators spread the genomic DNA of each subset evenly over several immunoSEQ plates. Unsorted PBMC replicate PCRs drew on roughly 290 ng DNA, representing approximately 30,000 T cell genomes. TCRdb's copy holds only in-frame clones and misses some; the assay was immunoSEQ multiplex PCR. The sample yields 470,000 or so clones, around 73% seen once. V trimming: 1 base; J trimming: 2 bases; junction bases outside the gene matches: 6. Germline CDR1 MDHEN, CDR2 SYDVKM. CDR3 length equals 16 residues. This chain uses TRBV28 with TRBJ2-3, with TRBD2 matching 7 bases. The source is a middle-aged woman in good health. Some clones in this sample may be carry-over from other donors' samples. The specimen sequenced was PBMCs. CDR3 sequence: CASSLSGGGDTDTQYF. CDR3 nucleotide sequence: TGTGCCAGCAGTTTATCCGGCGGGGGAGACACAGATACGCAGTATTTT. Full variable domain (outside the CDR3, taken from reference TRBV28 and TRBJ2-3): DVKVTQSSRYLVKRTGEKVFLECVQDMDHENMFWYRQDPGLGLRLIYFSYDVKMKEKGDIPEGYSVSREKKERFSLILESASTNQTSMYLCASSLSGGGDTDTQYFGPGTRLTVL.